These 2 T cell receptor beta chains were all obtained from the same sample, sequenced in a study of T-cell memory formation after mild COVID-19. TCRdb recomputed calls from the 5' RACE reads with MiXCR, one row per CDR3 protein. Here the sample spans some 49,000 distinct CDR3 sequences, 25% to 35% being singletons. Input material: PBMCs or a T cell subset sorted from them (not recorded which). These receptors originate from a young man who had mild COVID-19 (a few samples of this study predate the infection). Cell type and time point are not known.

This clonotype was picked up a small number of times. CDR3 sequence (DNA): TGTGCCAGCAGTGCGTGGGCAGGAAGCTACGAGCAGTACTTC. The encoded protein is CASSAWAGSYEQYF. This sequence joins TRBV6-1 and TRBJ2-7; D gene unclear. Trimming pared 4 bases from V and 3 bases from J, leaving 13 bases between. Germline V lookup: CDR1 MNHNS, CDR2 SASEGT. This CDR3 spans 14 amino acids.

This clonotype came up a few times. Here the CDR3 DNA reads TGTGCCAGCAGGGACGGAGAGACCCAGTACTTC. Its translation is CASRDGETQYF. The chain uses TRBV6-6 and TRBJ2-5, with no clear D. Germline V CDR1 and CDR2: MNHNY, SVGAGI (reference sequence). The germline V and J ends were trimmed by 6 bases and 4 bases, with 6 bases remaining between them. The CDR3 sequence is 11 residues long.